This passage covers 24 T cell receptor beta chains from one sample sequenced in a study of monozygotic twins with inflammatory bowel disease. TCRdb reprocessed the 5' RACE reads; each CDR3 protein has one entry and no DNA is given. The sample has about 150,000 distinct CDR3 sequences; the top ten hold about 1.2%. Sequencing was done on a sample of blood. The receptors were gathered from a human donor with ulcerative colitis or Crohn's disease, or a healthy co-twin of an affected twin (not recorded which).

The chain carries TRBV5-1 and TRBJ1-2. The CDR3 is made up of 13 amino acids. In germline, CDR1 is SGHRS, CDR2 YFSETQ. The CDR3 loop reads CASSPSRGSGYTF.

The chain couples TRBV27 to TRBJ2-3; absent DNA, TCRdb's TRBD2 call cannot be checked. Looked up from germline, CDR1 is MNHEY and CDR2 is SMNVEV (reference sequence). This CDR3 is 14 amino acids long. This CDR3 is CASSSKSSSVLRHF.

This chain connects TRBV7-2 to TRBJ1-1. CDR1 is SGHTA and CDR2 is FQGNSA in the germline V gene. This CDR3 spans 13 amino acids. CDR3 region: CASSLVKGTEAFF. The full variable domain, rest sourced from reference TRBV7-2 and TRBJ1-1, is GAGVSQSPSNKVTEKGKDVELRCDPISGHTALYWYRQSLGQGLEFLIYFQGNSAPDKSGLPSDRFSAERTGGSVSTLTIQRTQQEDSAVYLCASSLVKGTEAFFGQGTRLTVV.

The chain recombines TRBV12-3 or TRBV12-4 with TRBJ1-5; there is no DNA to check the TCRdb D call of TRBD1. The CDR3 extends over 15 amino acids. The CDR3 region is CASSLGGTGNQPQHF.

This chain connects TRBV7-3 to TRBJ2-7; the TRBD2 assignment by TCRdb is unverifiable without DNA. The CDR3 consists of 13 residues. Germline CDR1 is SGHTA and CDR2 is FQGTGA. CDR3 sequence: CASSTGLADEQYF.

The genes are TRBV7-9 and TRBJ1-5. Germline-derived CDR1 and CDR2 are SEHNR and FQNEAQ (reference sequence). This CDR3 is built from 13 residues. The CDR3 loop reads CASTLHQNQPQHF.

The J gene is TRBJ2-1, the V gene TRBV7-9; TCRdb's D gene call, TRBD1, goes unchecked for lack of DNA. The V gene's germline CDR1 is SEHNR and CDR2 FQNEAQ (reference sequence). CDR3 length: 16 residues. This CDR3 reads CASSPRPGQVSDEQFF.

The CDR3 spells CASSLSLAGDLPDTQYF. J is TRBJ2-3 and V is TRBV27; the D gene TCRdb calls, TRBD2, cannot be checked with no DNA. Looked up from germline, CDR1 is MNHEY and CDR2 is SMNVEV (reference sequence). The CDR3 is 17 amino acids.

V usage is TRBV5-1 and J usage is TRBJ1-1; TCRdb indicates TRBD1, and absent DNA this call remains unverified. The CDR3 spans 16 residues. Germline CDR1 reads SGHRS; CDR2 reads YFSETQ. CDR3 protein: CASSIDGPLGNTEAFF.

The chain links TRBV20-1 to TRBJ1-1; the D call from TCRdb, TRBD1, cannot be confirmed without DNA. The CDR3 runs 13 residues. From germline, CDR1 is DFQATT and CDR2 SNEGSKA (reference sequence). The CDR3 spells CSANHRTNTEAFF.

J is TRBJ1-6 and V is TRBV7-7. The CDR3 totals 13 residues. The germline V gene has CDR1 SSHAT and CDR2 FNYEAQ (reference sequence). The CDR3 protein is CASSLDRNSPLHF.

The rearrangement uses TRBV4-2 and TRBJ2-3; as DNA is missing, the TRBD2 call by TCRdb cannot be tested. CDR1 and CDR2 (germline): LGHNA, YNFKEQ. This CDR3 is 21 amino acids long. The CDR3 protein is CASSPLRHTVPRESSTDTQYF.

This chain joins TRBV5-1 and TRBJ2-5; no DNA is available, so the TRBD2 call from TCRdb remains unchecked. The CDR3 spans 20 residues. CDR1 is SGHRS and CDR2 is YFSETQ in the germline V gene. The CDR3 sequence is CASSLRPGLAGGQGQETQYF.

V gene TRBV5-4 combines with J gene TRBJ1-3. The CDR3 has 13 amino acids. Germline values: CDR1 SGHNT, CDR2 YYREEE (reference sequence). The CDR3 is CASSESSGNTIYF. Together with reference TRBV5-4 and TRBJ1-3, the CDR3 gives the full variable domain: ETGVTQSPTHLIKTRGQQVTLRCSSQSGHNTVSWYQQALGQGPQFIFQYYREEENGRGNFPPRFSGLQFPNYSSELNVNALELDDSALYLCASSESSGNTIYFGEGSWLTVV.

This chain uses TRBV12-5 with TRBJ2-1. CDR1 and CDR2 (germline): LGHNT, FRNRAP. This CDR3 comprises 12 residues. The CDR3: CASGLINNEQFF.

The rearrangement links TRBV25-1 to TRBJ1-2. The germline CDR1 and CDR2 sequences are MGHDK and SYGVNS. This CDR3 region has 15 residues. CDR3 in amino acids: CASSVKEGRVYGYTF.

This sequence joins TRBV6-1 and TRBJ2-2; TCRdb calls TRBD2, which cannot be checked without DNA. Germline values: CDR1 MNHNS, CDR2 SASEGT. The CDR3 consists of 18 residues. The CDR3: CASSRRLAGVRITGELFF.

The CDR3 protein is CAWSPLYSYEQYF. The rearrangement joins TRBV30 to TRBJ2-7; TCRdb's assignment of TRBD1 cannot be checked, as there is no DNA. This CDR3 is 13 amino acids long. CDR1 and CDR2 (germline): GTSNPN, SVGIG (reference sequence).

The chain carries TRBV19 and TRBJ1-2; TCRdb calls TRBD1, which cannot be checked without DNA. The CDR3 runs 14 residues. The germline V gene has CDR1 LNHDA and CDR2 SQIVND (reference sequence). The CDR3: CASSAPASWYGYTF. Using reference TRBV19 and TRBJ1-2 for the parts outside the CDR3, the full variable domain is DGGITQSPKYLFRKEGQNVTLSCEQNLNHDAMYWYRQDPGQGLRLIYYSQIVNDFQKGDIAEGYSVSREKKESFPLTVTSAQKNPTAFYLCASSAPASWYGYTFGSGTRLTVV.

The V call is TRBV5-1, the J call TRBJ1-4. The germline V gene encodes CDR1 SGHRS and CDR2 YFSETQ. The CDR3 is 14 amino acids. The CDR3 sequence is CASSSDGTNEKLFF. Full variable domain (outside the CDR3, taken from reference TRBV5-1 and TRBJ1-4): KAGVTQTPRYLIKTRGQQVTLSCSPISGHRSVSWYQQTPGQGLQFLFEYFSETQRNKGNFPGRFSGRQFSNSRSEMNVSTLELGDSALYLCASSSDGTNEKLFFGSGTQLSVL.

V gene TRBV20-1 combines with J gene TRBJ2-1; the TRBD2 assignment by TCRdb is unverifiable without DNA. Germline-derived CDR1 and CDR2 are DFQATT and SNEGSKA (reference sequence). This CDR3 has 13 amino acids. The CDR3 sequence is CSAASGRNNEQFF.

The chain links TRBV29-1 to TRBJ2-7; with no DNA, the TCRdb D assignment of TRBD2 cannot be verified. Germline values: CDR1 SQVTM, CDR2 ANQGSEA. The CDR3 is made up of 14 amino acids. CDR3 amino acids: CSVEGSGVPYEQYF.

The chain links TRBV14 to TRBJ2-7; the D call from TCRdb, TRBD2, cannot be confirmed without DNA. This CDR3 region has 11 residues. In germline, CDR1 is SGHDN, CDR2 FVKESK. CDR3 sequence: CASSLGTSQYF.

This CDR3 reads CASSLRAGAYSPLHF. The chain employs TRBV12-3 or TRBV12-4 and TRBJ1-6; absent DNA, TCRdb's TRBD1 call cannot be checked. This CDR3 comprises 15 residues.